These T cell receptor beta chains were read from a single sample in a study of T-cell memory formation after mild COVID-19. MiXCR, run by TCRdb on the 5' RACE reads, gives a single entry per CDR3 protein. The data hold about 540,000 distinct CDR3 sequences, with roughly 22% observed a single time. Specimen: PBMCs or a T cell subset sorted from them (not recorded which). Receptors originate from an adult woman who had mild COVID-19 (a few samples of this study predate the infection). Cell type and time point are not known. The CDR3 runs from the conserved cysteine through the conserved F or W. D genes are given only for firm matches.

TRBV7-2	TRBD2	TRBJ2-3	CASSLAIAGMGTDTQYF
TRBV5-1	.	TRBJ1-2	CASSNVYGYTF
TRBV6-4	TRBD1	TRBJ2-3	CASRADRHTDTQYF
TRBV12-3/TRBV12-4	.	TRBJ2-1	CASLTKLFRAPRRNEQFF
TRBV9	.	TRBJ2-5	CASSVGGDAQETQYF
TRBV6-2/TRBV6-3	.	TRBJ2-7	CASSYRRGRLLPYEQYF
TRBV5-5	.	TRBJ1-1	CASSPAPPGDTEAFF
TRBV4-2	TRBD1	TRBJ2-7	CASTRTAGGYEQYF
TRBV24-1	.	TRBJ2-5	CATSDTRGTREETQYF
TRBV14	.	TRBJ2-1	CASSQRNSYNEQFF
TRBV5-5	TRBD1	TRBJ2-7	CASSLSGTGTYEQYF
TRBV5-1	.	TRBJ2-7	CASSPDGGTFYEQYF
TRBV6-1	.	TRBJ2-7	CASSERGEYEQYF
TRBV18	.	TRBJ1-1	CATLTGQGVSGSTEAFF
TRBV4-1	.	TRBJ1-1	CASSQELGMNTEAFF
TRBV29-1	TRBD1	TRBJ1-1	CSVEMIVRTGVWDTEAFF
TRBV20-1	.	TRBJ1-6	CSASRRGGLTYNSPLHF
TRBV5-1	TRBD1	TRBJ2-7	CASSRDRETYEQYF
TRBV4-1	.	TRBJ2-2	CASSQAPGLPNTGELFF
TRBV25-1	.	TRBJ1-1	CASSEWRDTAEAFF
TRBV25-1	.	TRBJ2-7	CASSEYAFTGEQYF
TRBV12-3/TRBV12-4	TRBD2	TRBJ2-7	CASTLKAGDNYEQYF
TRBV30	.	TRBJ1-5	CAWSKGARNQPQHF
TRBV5-1	TRBD1	TRBJ2-6	CASSPHQTRGGIRDRESGANVLTF
TRBV7-3	.	TRBJ2-3	CASSEGGGSADTQYF
TRBV11-3	.	TRBJ1-1	CASRPGGYSEAFF
TRBV12-3/TRBV12-4	TRBD1	TRBJ2-3	CANSRDRSTDTQYF
TRBV20-1	TRBD2	TRBJ2-5	CSAQRPSGSSSPRGTQYF
TRBV7-9	TRBD2	TRBJ2-7	CASSPGGASALSYEQYF
TRBV5-6	.	TRBJ1-2	CASSLEGFGYTF
TRBV12-3/TRBV12-4	.	TRBJ1-3	CASTPGRTIYF
TRBV20-1	TRBD2	TRBJ2-1	CSARGEREWYEQFF
TRBV18	TRBD2	TRBJ2-1	CASAPLATSGGSSYNEQFF
TRBV12-3/TRBV12-4	TRBD2	TRBJ2-3	CASSLIGIMAGGPPPDTQYF
TRBV6-5	.	TRBJ2-7	CASTPGVGNEQYF
TRBV9	TRBD2	TRBJ2-3	CASSPGTRGWLDTQYF
TRBV3-1	TRBD1	TRBJ2-7	CASSLNRGNYEQYF
TRBV5-1	TRBD1	TRBJ1-1	CASSTGQFNTEAFF
TRBV20-1	.	TRBJ1-1	CSASWGFNTEAFF
TRBV7-9	TRBD2	TRBJ2-1	CASSLAPAGGTSYNEQFF
TRBV9	TRBD2	TRBJ2-1	CASSVATRRLAF
TRBV5-5	.	TRBJ2-1	CASSLSRNSGEQFF
TRBV7-2	.	TRBJ2-1	CASSWGTGRAMQFF
TRBV7-6	.	TRBJ2-5	CASSLGTAQETQYF
TRBV30	TRBD1	TRBJ2-1	CAWSRGQGVLNEQFF
TRBV28	TRBD1	TRBJ1-5	CASSHPDRASGYSNQPQHF
TRBV19	.	TRBJ2-5	CASSIQAGETQYF
TRBV9	TRBD2	TRBJ2-1	CASSVVATSGYNEQFF
TRBV2	.	TRBJ2-2	CASRGLATNTGELFF
TRBV4-2	.	TRBJ2-2	CASSQDPLRTGELFF
TRBV6-5	.	TRBJ2-5	CASTPDYSQETQYF
TRBV27	TRBD1	TRBJ1-2	CASSSGTGGFGYTF
TRBV6-1	TRBD2	TRBJ2-3	CASSSGGAKDTQYF